These 10 T cell receptor beta chains originate from one sample sequenced in a study of beta chain features in type 1 diabetes. As every portion of the isolated RNA was reverse transcribed, the sequencing read expressed TCRB transcripts. The repertoire was sequenced with immunoSEQ multiplex PCR; TCRdb's copy has only in-frame clones and lacks some. The table lists 60,000 to 75,000 clones, approximately 50% of them singletons. Findings and limits, study-wide: In every one of the four CD4+ subsets, TCRB CDR3s were moderately but significantly shorter in Type 1 diabetes patients.

Their target antigens are unknown. The sample taken for sequencing was central memory CD4+ T cells from blood. Receptors originate from a man in his thirties or forties with type 1 diabetes.

The chain couples TRBV11-2 to TRBJ2-5; the match to TRBD2 covers 11 bases. The germline CDR1 and CDR2 sequences are SGHAT and FQNNGV. V lost 1 base and J lost 5; bases outside the gene matches: 6. The CDR3 is made up of 16 amino acids. The CDR3, as DNA: TGTGCCAGCAGCTTAGTTTTTAGCGGGGGGGCGGAGACCCAGTACTTC. It specifies CASSLVFSGGAETQYF.

The V call is TRBV6-1, the J call TRBJ1-1; D remains ambiguous. This CDR3 has 11 amino acids. Trimming shortened V by 5 bases and J by 3 bases, and 4 bases separated the two germline ends. Per the germline V gene, CDR1 is MNHNS and CDR2 is SASEGT. The CDR3 region has the DNA TGTGCCAGCAGTCTATACACTGAAGCTTTCTTT. Amino acid sequence: CASSLYTEAFF.

This clone came up once. This chain connects TRBV4-2 to TRBJ1-6; possibly TRBD1 for D (6 bases). CDR1 is LGHNA and CDR2 is YNFKEQ in the germline V gene. Trimming removed 6 bases from V and 8 bases from J, with 14 bases in between. The CDR3 runs 14 residues. The CDR3: CASSQRQEDSPLHF. As DNA, the CDR3 is TGTGCCAGCAGTCAAAGACAGGAGGATTCACCCCTCCACTTT.

The chain combines TRBV5-6 with TRBJ1-4; unclear D gene. Between the trimmed V and J ends, which lost 4 bases and 8 bases, there was a span of 18 bases. The CDR3 consists of 15 residues. Germline V gene sequence: CDR1 SGHDT, CDR2 YYEEEE. In DNA form, the CDR3 reads TGTGCCAGCAGCCCCTCTTCGTGGGGAGGCGAAAAACTGTTTTTT. As protein: CASSPSSWGGEKLFF.

The gene calls are TRBV28 and TRBJ2-1, with 10 positions matching TRBD2. With 4 bases clipped from V and 1 base from J, the junction kept 7 bases outside the gene matches. The germline V gene encodes CDR1 MDHEN and CDR2 SYDVKM. This CDR3 has 17 amino acids. This chain's CDR3 is CASSSTSGKGSYNEQFF. CDR3 DNA sequence: TGTGCCAGCAGTTCCACTAGCGGGAAGGGGTCCTACAATGAGCAGTTCTTC.

The V gene is TRBV6-6, the J gene TRBJ2-3; 11 nucleotides line up with TRBD1. The trim removed 5 bases at V and 4 bases at J, leaving 5 bases unmatched. This CDR3 spans 15 amino acids. CDR1 and CDR2 from the germline V gene are MNHNY and SVGAGI (reference sequence). The CDR3 nucleotides are TGTGCCAGCAGTCGGGACAGGGGGGGAGCAGATACGCAGTATTTT. This translates into CASSRDRGGADTQYF.

This chain joins TRBV6-5 and TRBJ1-2; maybe TRBD1 (5 bases). Germline V gene sequence: CDR1 MNHEY, CDR2 SVGAGI. The V gene lost 9 bases and the J gene lost 0 bases, with 11 bases spanning the gap. There are 13 residues in the CDR3. The DNA for the CDR3 is TGTGCCAGTACAGGACGCACTAACTATGGCTACACCTTC. Translating gives CASTGRTNYGYTF.

The chain carries TRBV18 and TRBJ1-2, with D perhaps TRBD1 (5 bases). The V end was cut by 6 bases, the J end by 1 base, with 6 bases between. Germline-derived CDR1 and CDR2 are KGHSH and LQKENI. The CDR3 length is 12 residues. CDR3 region: CASSDNNYGYTF. The CDR3 bases are TGTGCCAGCTCGGACAATAACTATGGCTACACCTTC. Full variable domain (missing parts from reference TRBV18 and TRBJ1-2): NAGVMQNPRHLVRRRGQEARLRCSPMKGHSHVYWYRQLPEEGLKFMVYLQKENIIDESGMPKERFSAEFPKEGPSILRIQQVVRGDSAAYFCASSDNNYGYTFGSGTRLTVV.

This clone occurred a few times. This rearrangement joins TRBV4-2 to TRBJ2-3; 10 positions agree with TRBD2. Germline trimming cut 1 base from V and 2 bases from J; bases unmatched to any gene: 6. The CDR3 extends over 17 amino acids. Germline assignment: CDR1 LGHNA and CDR2 YNFKEQ. CDR3: CASSQALLAGATDTQYF. CDR3 DNA sequence: TGTGCCAGCAGCCAAGCCTTGCTAGCGGGGGCCACAGATACGCAGTATTTT.

This chain uses TRBV5-1 with TRBJ2-5; maybe TRBD2 (5 bases). The V end was cut by 3 bases, the J end by 2 bases, with 11 bases between. The CDR3 is made up of 14 amino acids. Germline V lookup: CDR1 SGHRS, CDR2 YFSETQ. The CDR3 loop reads CASSSIPGQETQYF. The CDR3 DNA reads as TGCGCCAGCAGCTCGATCCCGGGACAAGAGACCCAGTACTTC. Complete variable domain (other parts from reference TRBV5-1 and TRBJ2-5): KAGVTQTPRYLIKTRGQQVTLSCSPISGHRSVSWYQQTPGQGLQFLFEYFSETQRNKGNFPGRFSGRQFSNSRSEMNVSTLELGDSALYLCASSSIPGQETQYFGPGTRLLVL.